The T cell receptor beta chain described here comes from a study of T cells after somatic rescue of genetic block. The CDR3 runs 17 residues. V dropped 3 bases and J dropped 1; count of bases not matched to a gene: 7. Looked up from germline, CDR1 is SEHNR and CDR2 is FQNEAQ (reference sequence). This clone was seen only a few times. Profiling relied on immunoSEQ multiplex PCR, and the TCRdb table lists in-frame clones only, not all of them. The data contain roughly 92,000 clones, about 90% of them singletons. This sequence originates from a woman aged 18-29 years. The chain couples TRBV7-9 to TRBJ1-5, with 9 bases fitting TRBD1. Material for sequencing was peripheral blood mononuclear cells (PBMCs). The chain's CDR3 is CASSFGTGLVSNQPQHF. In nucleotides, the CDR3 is TGTGCCAGCAGCTTCGGGACAGGGTTGGTGAGCAATCAGCCCCAGCATTTT. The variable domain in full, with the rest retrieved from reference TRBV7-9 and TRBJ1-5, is DTGVSQNPRHKITKRGQNVTFRCDPISEHNRLYWYRQTLGQGPEFLTYFQNEAQLEKSRLLSDRFSAERPKGSFSTLEIQRTEQGDSAMYLCASSFGTGLVSNQPQHFGDGTRLSIL.